This TCR beta chain was captured in a study of persistence of HIV-infected CD4 T cells. This clone was found once. As yet, its antigen is unknown. This CDR3 contains 14 residues. Germline loops: CDR1 SEHNR, CDR2 FQNEAQ (reference sequence). V gave up 5 bases and J gave up 4 bases; unmatched junction bases: 4. Sequencing used immunoSEQ version 4 in survey mode. Clones were sequenced by immunoSEQ multiplex PCR, and TCRdb holds only the in-frame ones, with some missing. Of 35,000 or so clones in the sample, more than 70% were seen once. The stimulus was an HIV-1 Gag 15-mer peptide pool, 0.95 to 1 ug/peptide/mL. CD40L-negative CD69-negative CD45RO-high memory CD4+ T cells were sorted as populations depleted of antigen-responding cells. Donors had CD4+ T cell counts above 400 cells/uL and were CMV-seropositive. PBMCs were depleted of CD8+ T cells before stimulation.

This TCR came from an adult with HIV. The donor label of this sample is uncertain. The sequences come from cultured CD4+ T cells from PBMCs, collected from a patient who received antiretroviral therapy. The V gene is TRBV7-9, the J gene TRBJ2-3; 9 bases fit TRBD2. The chain's CDR3 is CASSRGLAADTQYF. The DNA for the CDR3 is TGTGCCAGCAGCCGGGGACTAGCCGCAGATACGCAGTATTTT. The entire variable domain, with the rest obtained from reference TRBV7-9 and TRBJ2-3, is as follows: DTGVSQNPRHKITKRGQNVTFRCDPISEHNRLYWYRQTLGQGPEFLTYFQNEAQLEKSRLLSDRFSAERPKGSFSTLEIQRTEQGDSAMYLCASSRGLAADTQYFGPGTRLTVL.